This TCR beta chain was documented in a study of CD8 T cells in Susac syndrome. As for the study in general: Patients with Susac syndrome were therapy-naive, on corticosteroids, or on intravenous immunoglobulin alone at blood draw.

This CDR3 comprises 15 residues. V shed 3 bases and J 2 bases; nucleotides not matched to a gene: 4. The germline CDR1 and CDR2 sequences are SGDLS and YYNGEE. Each Susac syndrome patient had definite or probable disease by recently defined criteria. After extraction with the RNeasy kit, about 0.5 to 1 ug of the RNA was reverse transcribed using random hexamers. TCRdb recomputed calls from the immunoSEQ multiplex PCR reads with MiXCR, one row per CDR3 protein. The repertoire includes some 200,000 distinct CDR3 sequences, 90% to 96% of them detected once, and approximately 0.089% sits in the top ten. General study findings and limits: A relatively small number of individuals underwent TCR sequencing and HLA analysis.

As regards this clonotype: Its antigen remains unidentified.

V is TRBV9 and J is TRBJ1-2, with 10 bases that match TRBD1. Material for sequencing was CD4+ T cells from PBMCs. The sequence came from a human donor with Susac syndrome. This chain's CDR3 is CASSETGQGNYGYTF. The CDR3 bases are TGTGCCAGCAGCGAAACGGGACAGGGGAACTATGGCTACACCTTC.